This T cell receptor (beta chain) was sequenced during a study of T cells after yellow fever vaccination. TCRdb reprocessed the 5' RACE reads via MiXCR and lists one record per CDR3 protein. The sample has hundreds of thousands of distinct CDR3 sequences, about 17% seen once. This clonotype was seen a handful of times. Trimming left V 5 bases short and J 3 bases short, with 8 bases between. Germline assignment: CDR1 SGHAT and CDR2 FQNNGV. The CDR3 runs 12 residues. This sequence was found in a man aged 18-30 years who received the YFV17D yellow fever vaccine. Sequencing used PBMCs, obtained before the yellow fever booster vaccination. J is TRBJ2-7 and V is TRBV11-2, with TRBD2 as a possible D gene (6 bases). The CDR3 DNA reads as TGTGCCAGCAGCCGGGACTTCTACGAGCAGTACGTC. This translates into CASSRDFYEQYV.